A selection of T cell receptor beta chains follows, all from one sample in a study of tumor-infiltrating lymphocytes in primary liver carcinoma. A single record per CDR3 protein comes from TCRdb applying MiXCR to the multiplex PCR reads. The table shows 190,000 or so distinct CDR3 sequences, with about two thirds occurring only once. The sequenced sample consisted of peripheral blood. These receptors were collected from a woman aged 55-75 years with primary liver carcinoma and hepatitis B virus infection. CDR3s include the opening cysteine and the closing phenylalanine or tryptophan. The order of the fields is V gene, clone size, J gene, D gene, CDR3 DNA, CDR3 protein. A D gene is named only where the DNA matches it firmly. Size values are once, few and many counts, or a class for expanded clones, and some rows have none.

>TRBV6-5|.|TRBJ2-7|.
TGTGCCAGCAGTACCACTCCAACCTACTACGAGCAGTACTTC
CASSTTPTYYEQYF
>TRBV11-2|.|TRBJ2-1|.
TGTGCCAGCAGCCCCGTAGGTGAAGAAGCAGGCCTTTACAATGAGCAGTTCTTC
CASSPVGEEAGLYNEQFF
>TRBV28|many|TRBJ2-7|TRBD1
TGTGCCAGCAGTTCCTCGGGGACAGCCCCCCGAGAGCTGTACTTC
CASSSSGTAPRELYF
>TRBV11-2|.|TRBJ2-1|TRBD2
TGTGCCAGCAGCTTAGACACTAGCGGGAAGCCTGAGCAGTTCTTC
CASSLDTSGKPEQFF
>TRBV14|many|TRBJ2-3|TRBD2
TGTGCCAGCAGCCGGAGACTAGCGGACACAGATACGCAGTATTTT
CASSRRLADTDTQYF
>TRBV6-5|.|TRBJ1-2|.
TGTGCCTGCAGTTACTCTCCGGACACGGCGGGTGGTTACACCTTC
CACSYSPDTAGGYTF
>TRBV16|.|TRBJ2-1|.
TGTGCCAGCAGCCGGTCGGCCTACAATGAGCAGTTCTTC
CASSRSAYNEQFF
>TRBV5-1|few|TRBJ2-2|.
TGCGCCAGCAGCTTGGAGTTCAGGAACACCGGGGAGCTGTTTTTT
CASSLEFRNTGELFF
>TRBV28|few|TRBJ1-1|.
TGTGCCAGCAGGGCTCGGACCCACAACACTGAAGCTTTCTTT
CASRARTHNTEAFF
>TRBV12-3/TRBV12-4|many|TRBJ2-2|.
TGTGCCAGCGCTCCGGGGGAGCGGGAGCTGTTTTTT
CASAPGERELFF
>TRBV12-3/TRBV12-4|many|TRBJ2-2|TRBD2
TGTGCCAGCAGCCTGAGGACTAGCGGGGTGGGGGAGCTGTTTTTT
CASSLRTSGVGELFF
>TRBV24-1|.|TRBJ2-3|.
TGTGCCACCAGTGAACGGACCCGCACAGATACGCAGTATTTT
CATSERTRTDTQYF
>TRBV6-2/TRBV6-3|many|TRBJ2-1|TRBD2
TGTGCCAGCAGTTATTCGCGCTCGGGAGGGGGGGCCGATGAGCAGTTCTTC
CASSYSRSGGGADEQFF
>TRBV6-1|.|TRBJ2-1|.
TGTGCCAGCAGTGCTTTCCCCGCCGCGACTAGAGGGAGCAATGTGCAGTTCTTC
CASSAFPAATRGSNVQFF
>TRBV11-2|once|TRBJ2-3|.
TGTGTCAACAGCCCGTGGGCGGATACGCAGTATTTT
CVNSPWADTQYF
>TRBV5-5|.|TRBJ1-2|.
TGTGCCAGCAGCTTTACTGGTCGACGGGGGGGTGGAAGCAGATTGGGCTACACCTTC
CASSFTGRRGGGSRLGYTF
>TRBV7-8|many|TRBJ2-3|.
TGTGCCAGCAGCTTAATCAGTGCTGATACGCAGTATTTT
CASSLISADTQYF
>TRBV5-4|few|TRBJ2-7|TRBD1
TGTGCCAGCAGCACACGACAGGGGGCTATTAACCTCTACGAGCAGTACTTC
CASSTRQGAINLYEQYF
>TRBV12-3/TRBV12-4|once|TRBJ2-1|TRBD2
TGTGCCAGCAGTCTGACTAGCGGAGACAATGAGCAGTTCTTC
CASSLTSGDNEQFF
>TRBV6-5|many|TRBJ2-2|TRBD1
TGTGCCAGCAGTAACAGGGGAAACACCGGGGAGCTGTTTTTT
CASSNRGNTGELFF
>TRBV12-3/TRBV12-4|.|TRBJ2-3|TRBD2
TGTGCCAGCAGTAGCCCGATTGCGGGAGGGCGAGCAGACACGCAGTATTTT
CASSSPIAGGRADTQYF
>TRBV11-3|.|TRBJ1-1|.
TGTGTTAGCAGCCAGGACGGCTTGAACGCTGAAGCTTTCTTT
CVSSQDGLNAEAFF
>TRBV30|.|TRBJ1-5|.
TGTGCCTGGAGTGTCGGGACGTCTGTCGATCAGCCCCAACATTTT
CAWSVGTSVDQPQHF
>TRBV6-1|many|TRBJ1-1|.
TGTGCCAGCAGTGAAGCGAAGGCGAGGCTGGACACTGAAGCTTTCTTT
CASSEAKARLDTEAFF
>TRBV28|.|TRBJ2-7|.
TGTGCCAGCATTACAGGGGGGGGGCACGAGCAGTACTTC
CASITGGGHEQYF
>TRBV6-5|.|TRBJ1-2|.
TGTGCCTGCAGCCAAGTAACTGGGGTAGCAGGAGGCTACGCCTTC
CACSQVTGVAGGYAF
>TRBV11-2|.|TRBJ2-2|.
TGTGCCAGCAGCACAAGCATCGGGGAGCTGTTTTTT
CASSTSIGELFF
>TRBV28|.|TRBJ2-2|.
TGTGCCGGCACCCCCCACACGAACACCGGGGAGCTGTTTTTT
CAGTPHTNTGELFF
>TRBV11-2|.|TRBJ1-2|TRBD1
TGTGCAAGCAGCCCCTGGGACAGTCCTGACTATGGCTACACCTTC
CASSPWDSPDYGYTF